The 18 T cell receptor beta chains given below trace back to one sample, sequenced in a study of TIL therapy for anti-PD-1-resistant metastatic lung cancer. The immunoSEQ assay was v3. The protocol was immunoSEQ multiplex PCR, while the TCRdb copy is restricted to in-frame clones and leaves out a portion. The sample yields some 14,000 clones, approximately 72% seen once. Specified time point: pre-treatment sample, taken before nivolumab and TIL therapy. Most excised metastases sampled were pleural nodules or supraclavicular lymph nodes. Sequenced material: tumor tissue, taken at baseline. The receptors were gathered from a woman aged 30 to 85 with non-small cell lung cancer.

The rearrangement uses TRBV19 and TRBJ1-2, with 7 bases that match TRBD1. The germline CDR1 and CDR2 sequences are LNHDA and SQIVND (reference sequence). The CDR3 is 15 residues long. After removal of 9 bases from V and 4 bases from J, the junction contained 14 bases not matched to a gene. CDR3 nucleotide sequence: TGTGCCAGCGTCTCCGGGACAGCCCCTGGCTATGGCTACACCTTC. Protein product: CASVSGTAPGYGYTF.

The chain is built from TRBV9 and TRBJ1-1; D gene ambiguous. CDR3 length equals 13 residues. Germline CDR1 reads SGDLS; CDR2 reads YYNGEE. V was pared by 4 bases and J by 8 bases, with 15 bases between. CDR3 nucleotides: TGTGCCAGCAGCCATGCGTTGGGGAACGAAGCTTTCTTT. It codes for CASSHALGNEAFF.

The rearrangement joins TRBV7-9 to TRBJ2-7; TRBD1 matches at 9 bases. With 5 bases clipped from V and 0 bases from J, the junction kept 8 bases outside the gene matches. Germline V gene sequence: CDR1 SEHNR, CDR2 FQNEAQ (reference sequence). The CDR3 runs 16 residues. The CDR3 coding sequence is TGTGCCAGCAGCGAACCAGGGACAGGGAGCTCCTACGAGCAGTACTTC. This gives the protein CASSEPGTGSSYEQYF.

The J gene is TRBJ2-6, the V gene TRBV5-6, with TRBD1 as a possible D gene (6 bases). CDR3 size: 17 residues. Germline V gene lookup returns CDR1 SGHDT and CDR2 YYEEEE. V gave up 4 bases and J gave up 3 bases, with 17 bases separating them. CDR3 amino acids: CASSVRGQGLGANVLTF. The CDR3, as DNA: TGTGCCAGCAGCGTCCGGGGCCAGGGGCTTGGGGCCAACGTCCTGACTTTC.

This clone was recorded once. V gene TRBV9 combines with J gene TRBJ2-3; 8 nucleotides agree with TRBD1. The germline gives CDR1 SGDLS, CDR2 YYNGEE. This CDR3 has 15 amino acids. With 3 bases clipped from V and 2 bases from J, the junction kept 5 bases outside the gene matches. CDR3 region: CASSAGTGLTDTQYF. The CDR3 nucleotides read TGTGCCAGCAGCGCCGGGACAGGCCTCACAGATACGCAGTATTTT.

The chain couples TRBV5-6 to TRBJ2-1, with unresolved D. The germline CDR1 and CDR2 sequences are SGHDT and YYEEEE. CDR3 length: 13 residues. Trimming stripped 4 bases from V and 8 bases from J, with 13 bases between. Here the CDR3 reads CASSLARWDEQFF. The CDR3 DNA is TGTGCCAGCAGCCTGGCACGTTGGGATGAGCAGTTCTTC. Full variable domain (missing parts from reference TRBV5-6 and TRBJ2-1): DAGVTQSPTHLIKTRGQQVTLRCSPKSGHDTVSWYQQALGQGPQFIFQYYEEEERQRGNFPDRFSGHQFPNYSSELNVNALLLGDSALYLCASSLARWDEQFFGPGTRLTVL.

The rearrangement links TRBV6-4 to TRBJ2-2; D unclear. The CDR3 is 13 residues long. Germline CDR1 is MRHNA and CDR2 is SNTAGT. The V and J ends lost 3 bases and 1 base respectively, with 3 bases between them. The CDR3 region is CASSEGNTGELFF. The DNA of the CDR3 is TGTGCCAGCAGTGAGGGGAACACCGGGGAGCTGTTTTTT.

This sequence joins TRBV29-1 and TRBJ2-4; D possibly corresponds to TRBD1 (5 bases). The V and J ends lost 5 bases and 7 bases respectively, with 15 bases between them. The length of the CDR3 is 13 residues. CDR1 and CDR2 (germline): SQVTM, ANQGSEA. CDR3 amino acids: CSVFAGQRNIQYF. The CDR3 DNA sequence: TGCAGCGTTTTCGCAGGGCAGAGGAACATTCAGTACTTC. The full variable domain, in which reference TRBV29-1 and TRBJ2-4 provide the parts outside the CDR3, is SAVISQKPSRDICQRGTSLTIQCQVDSQVTMMFWYRQQPGQSLTLIATANQGSEATYESGFVIDKFPISRPNLTFSTLTVSNMSPEDSSIYLCSVFAGQRNIQYFGAGTRLSVL.

The gene calls are TRBV5-4 and TRBJ2-7; D is undetermined. This CDR3 has 14 residues. CDR1 and CDR2 from the germline V gene are SGHNT and YYREEE (reference sequence). V lost 0 bases to trimming and J lost 0 bases, with 7 bases between them. The CDR3 reads CASSLEDSSYEQYF. The DNA of the CDR3 is TGTGCCAGCAGCTTGGAGGATAGCTCCTACGAGCAGTACTTC. The complete variable domain, with remaining parts taken from reference TRBV5-4 and TRBJ2-7, reads ETGVTQSPTHLIKTRGQQVTLRCSSQSGHNTVSWYQQALGQGPQFIFQYYREEENGRGNFPPRFSGLQFPNYSSELNVNALELDDSALYLCASSLEDSSYEQYFGPGTRLTVT.

The chain couples TRBV5-4 to TRBJ1-2; D is unresolved. The CDR3 runs to 15 residues. Germline CDR1 is SGHNT and CDR2 is YYREEE (reference sequence). V was shortened by 0 bases and J by 4 bases, with 13 bases between the two germline ends. The CDR3 sequence is CASSLGQADFYGYTF. The CDR3 DNA reads TGTGCCAGCAGCTTGGGCCAGGCAGATTTCTATGGCTACACCTTC.

The V gene is TRBV27, the J gene TRBJ2-7, with D perhaps matching TRBD2 (6 bases). The CDR3 extends over 11 amino acids. Germline CDR1 reads MNHEY; CDR2 reads SMNVEV (reference sequence). V lost 7 bases and J 8 bases, leaving 12 bases between the germline ends. CDR3 nucleotide sequence: TGTGCCAGCAAAGCGGGTCAGAAGCAGTACTTC. This sequence encodes CASKAGQKQYF.

This clone occurred a few times. The chain joins TRBV7-9 to TRBJ2-3; the D is unclear. Germline V gene data show CDR1 as SEHNR and CDR2 as FQNEAQ (reference sequence). Trimming took off 4 bases at V and 7 bases at J, with 18 bases between the two ends. The CDR3 runs 15 residues. The chain's CDR3 is CASSSPLSSENTQYF. The DNA of the CDR3 is TGTGCCAGCAGCTCGCCTTTGTCCTCCGAGAATACGCAGTATTTT.

The gene calls are TRBV11-2 and TRBJ1-2; D is undetermined. V was shortened by 5 bases and J by 6 bases, with 16 bases between the two germline ends. The CDR3 contains 14 residues. Per the germline V gene, CDR1 is SGHAT and CDR2 is FQNNGV. The CDR3 sequence: CASSPTPGFHGYTF. The CDR3 DNA reads TGTGCCAGCAGCCCCACCCCGGGGTTCCATGGCTACACCTTC.

The chain uses TRBV28 and TRBJ1-4; D might be TRBD1 (5 bases). The germline V and J ends were trimmed by 6 bases and 8 bases, with 16 bases remaining between them. The CDR3 loop spans 14 amino acids. Germline CDR1 MDHEN, CDR2 SYDVKM. The CDR3 DNA sequence: TGTGCCAGCAGCTATGGGGGGGAGGGGGAAAAACTGTTTTTT. As protein: CASSYGGEGEKLFF.

In nucleotides, the CDR3 is TGTGCCAGCCGAGCCGGGACAGGGAACACCGGGGAGCTGTTTTTT. This sequence encodes CASRAGTGNTGELFF. This chain links TRBV18 with TRBJ2-2; 8 bases line up with TRBD1. The trim removed 8 bases at V and 1 base at J, leaving 6 bases unmatched. There are 15 residues in the CDR3. Germline V gene lookup returns CDR1 KGHSH and CDR2 LQKENI.

The chain carries TRBV6-5 and TRBJ1-2; 9 bases agree with TRBD1. The CDR3 totals 16 residues. V lost 0 bases and J lost 7; bases outside the gene matches: 9. The germline V gene encodes CDR1 MNHEY and CDR2 SVGAGI. CDR3: CASSYSMGQGRGGYTF. CDR3 in DNA: TGTGCCAGCAGTTACTCTATGGGACAGGGAAGAGGTGGCTACACCTTC.

This clone occurred a few times. This rearrangement joins TRBV5-6 to TRBJ2-5; D is possibly TRBD1 or TRBD2 (5 bases each). Germline CDR1 reads SGHDT; CDR2 reads YYEEEE. The CDR3 has 15 amino acids. Between the trimmed V and J ends, which lost 4 bases and 4 bases, there was a span of 17 bases. The CDR3 nucleotides read TGTGCCAGCAGCCAAGCCAGGGTTGGGAGAGAGACCCAGTACTTC. It codes for CASSQARVGRETQYF.

V is TRBV19 and J is TRBJ2-2, with a possible D match to TRBD1 (5 bases). The CDR3 sequence is 14 residues long. Germline V gives CDR1 LNHDA, CDR2 SQIVND (reference sequence). V lost 1 base to trimming and J lost 6 bases, with 9 bases between them. The CDR3 protein is CASSIGGRAGELFF. For the CDR3, the DNA is TGTGCCAGTAGTATAGGAGGCAGGGCCGGGGAGCTGTTTTTT.